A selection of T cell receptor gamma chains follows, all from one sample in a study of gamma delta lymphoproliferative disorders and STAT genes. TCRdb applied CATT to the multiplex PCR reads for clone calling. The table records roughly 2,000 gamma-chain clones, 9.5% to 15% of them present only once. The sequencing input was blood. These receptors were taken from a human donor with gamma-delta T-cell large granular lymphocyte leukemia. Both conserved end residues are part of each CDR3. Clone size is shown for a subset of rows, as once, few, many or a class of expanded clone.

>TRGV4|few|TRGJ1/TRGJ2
TGTGCCACCTGGGCAAAGAAACTCTTT
CATWAKKLF
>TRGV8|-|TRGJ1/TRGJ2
TGTGCCTACACCGATAAGAAACTCTTT
CAYTDKKLF
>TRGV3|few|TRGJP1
TGTGCCCCCGGAGGGTTCAAGATATTT
CAPGGFKIF